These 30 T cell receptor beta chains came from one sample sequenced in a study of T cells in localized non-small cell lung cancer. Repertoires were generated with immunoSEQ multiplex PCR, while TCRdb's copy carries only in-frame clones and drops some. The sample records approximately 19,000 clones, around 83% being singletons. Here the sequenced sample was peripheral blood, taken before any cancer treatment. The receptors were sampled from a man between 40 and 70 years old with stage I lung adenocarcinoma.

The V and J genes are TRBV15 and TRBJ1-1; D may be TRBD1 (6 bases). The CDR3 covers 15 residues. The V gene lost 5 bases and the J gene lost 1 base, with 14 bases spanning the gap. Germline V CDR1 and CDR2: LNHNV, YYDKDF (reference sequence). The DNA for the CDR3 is TGTGCCACCAGCCCGGTGGACAGAGCGAACACTGAAGCTTTCTTT. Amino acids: CATSPVDRANTEAFF.

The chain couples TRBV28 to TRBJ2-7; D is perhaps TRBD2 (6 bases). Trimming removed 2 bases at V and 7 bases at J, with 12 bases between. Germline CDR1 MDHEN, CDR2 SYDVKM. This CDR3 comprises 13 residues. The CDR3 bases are TGTGCCAGCAGTTTAGGTGGTGGGGGGGAGCAGTACTTC. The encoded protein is CASSLGGGGEQYF.

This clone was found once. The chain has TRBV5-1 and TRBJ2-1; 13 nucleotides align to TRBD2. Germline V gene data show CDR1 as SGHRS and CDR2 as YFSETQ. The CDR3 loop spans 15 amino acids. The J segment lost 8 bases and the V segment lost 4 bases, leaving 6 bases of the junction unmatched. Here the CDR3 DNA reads TGCGCCAGCAGCCGAGGACTAGCGGGGGTCGATGAGCAGTTCTTC. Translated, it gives CASSRGLAGVDEQFF.

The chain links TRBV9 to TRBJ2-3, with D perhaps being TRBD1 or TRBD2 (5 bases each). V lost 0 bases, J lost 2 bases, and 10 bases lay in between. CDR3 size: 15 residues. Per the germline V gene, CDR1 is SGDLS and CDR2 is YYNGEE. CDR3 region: CASSVGGSLTDTQYF. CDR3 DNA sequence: TGTGCCAGCAGCGTAGGGGGGAGCCTCACAGATACGCAGTATTTT. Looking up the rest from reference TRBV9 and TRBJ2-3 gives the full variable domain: DSGVTQTPKHLITATGQRVTLRCSPRSGDLSVYWYQQSLDQGLQFLIQYYNGEERAKGNILERFSAQQFPDLHSELNLSSLELGDSALYFCASSVGGSLTDTQYFGPGTRLTVL.

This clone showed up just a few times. CDR3 sequence reads: CASSLTTGGLAGNIQYF. CDR3 DNA: TGCGCCAGCAGCTTGACAACCGGGGGGCTAGCGGGAAACATTCAGTACTTC. V and J are TRBV5-1 and TRBJ2-4; 8 bases agree with TRBD2. The junction had 12 bases not matched to a gene; V was cut back by 1 base and J by 6 bases. Germline V gives CDR1 SGHRS, CDR2 YFSETQ. The CDR3 sequence is 17 residues long.

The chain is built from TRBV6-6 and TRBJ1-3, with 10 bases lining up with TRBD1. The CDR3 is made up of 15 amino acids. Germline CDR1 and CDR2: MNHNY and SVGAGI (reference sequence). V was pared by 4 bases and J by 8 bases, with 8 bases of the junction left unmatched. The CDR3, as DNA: TGTGCCAGCAGTTTCCCCGGACAGGGGGAAGACACCATATATTTT. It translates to CASSFPGQGEDTIYF.

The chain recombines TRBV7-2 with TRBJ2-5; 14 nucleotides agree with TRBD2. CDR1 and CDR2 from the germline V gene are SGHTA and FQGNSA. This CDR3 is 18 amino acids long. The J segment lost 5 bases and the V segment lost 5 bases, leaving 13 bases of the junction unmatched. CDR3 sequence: CASSPGTSGGPRVETQYF. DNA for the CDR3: TGTGCCAGCAGCCCCGGGACTAGCGGGGGCCCTCGGGTGGAGACCCAGTACTTC.

The CDR3 region is CASRHGLDRGNEQFF. The CDR3, as DNA: TGTGCCAGCAGACACGGACTAGATAGGGGCAATGAGCAGTTCTTC. This chain uses TRBV5-7 with TRBJ2-1; TRBD2 aligns across 7 bases. TRBV5-7 is flagged as an ORF with uncertain function. With 5 bases clipped from V and 6 bases from J, the junction kept 11 bases outside the gene matches. CDR3 length: 15 residues.

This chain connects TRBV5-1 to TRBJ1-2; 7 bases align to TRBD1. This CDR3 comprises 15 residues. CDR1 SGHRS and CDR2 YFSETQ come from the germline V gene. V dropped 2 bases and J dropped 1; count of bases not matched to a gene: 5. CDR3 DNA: TGCGCCAGCAGCTTCGACAGGGTCAGTAACTATGGCTACACCTTC. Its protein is CASSFDRVSNYGYTF.

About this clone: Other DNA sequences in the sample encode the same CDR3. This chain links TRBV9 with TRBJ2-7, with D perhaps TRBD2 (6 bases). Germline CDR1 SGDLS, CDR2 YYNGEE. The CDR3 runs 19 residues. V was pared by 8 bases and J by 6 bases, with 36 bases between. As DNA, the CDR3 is TGTGCCAGTACCGACCCAGGAGGGGATCGGATTTTCTCCGACTGCGAGCAGTACTTC. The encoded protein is CASTDPGGDRIFSDCEQYF.

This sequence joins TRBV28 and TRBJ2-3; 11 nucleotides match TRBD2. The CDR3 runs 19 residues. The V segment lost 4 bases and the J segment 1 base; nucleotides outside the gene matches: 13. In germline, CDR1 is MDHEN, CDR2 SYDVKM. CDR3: CASSYLLETSGTGTDTQYF. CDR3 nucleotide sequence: TGTGCCAGCAGTTACTTGTTAGAGACTAGCGGGACAGGCACAGATACGCAGTATTTT.

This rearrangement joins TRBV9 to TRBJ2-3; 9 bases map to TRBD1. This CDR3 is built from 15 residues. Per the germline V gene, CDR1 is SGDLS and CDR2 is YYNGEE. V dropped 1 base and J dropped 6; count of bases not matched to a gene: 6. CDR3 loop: CASSVTGTGLDTQYF. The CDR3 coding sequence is TGTGCCAGCAGCGTAACGGGGACAGGGCTTGATACGCAGTATTTT.

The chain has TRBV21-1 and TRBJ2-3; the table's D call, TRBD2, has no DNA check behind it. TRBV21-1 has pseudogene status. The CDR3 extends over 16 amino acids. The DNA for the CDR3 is TGTGCCAGCAGCAAAGTAGGGCTAGCGGGAGCAGATACGCAGTATTTT. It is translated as CASSKVGLAGADTQYF.

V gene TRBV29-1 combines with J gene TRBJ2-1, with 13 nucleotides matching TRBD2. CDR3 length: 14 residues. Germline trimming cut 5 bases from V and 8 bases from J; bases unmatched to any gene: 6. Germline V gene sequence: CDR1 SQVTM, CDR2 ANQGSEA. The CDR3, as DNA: TGCAGCGTTCCGACTAGCGGGAGGTTCTATGAGCAGTTCTTC. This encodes CSVPTSGRFYEQFF.

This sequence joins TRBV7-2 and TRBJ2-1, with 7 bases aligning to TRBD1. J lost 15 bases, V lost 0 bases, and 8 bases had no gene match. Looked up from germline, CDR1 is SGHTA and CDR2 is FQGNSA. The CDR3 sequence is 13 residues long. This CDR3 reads CASSLALGGIVFF. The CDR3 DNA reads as TGTGCCAGCAGCTTAGCGCTAGGGGGCATTGTGTTCTTC.

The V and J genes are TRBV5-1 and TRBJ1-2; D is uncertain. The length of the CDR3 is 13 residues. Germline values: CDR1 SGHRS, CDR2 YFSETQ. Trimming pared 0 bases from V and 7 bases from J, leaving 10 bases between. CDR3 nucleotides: TGCGCCAGCAGCTTGGGAGGGTATTTTGGCTACACCTTC. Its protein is CASSLGGYFGYTF. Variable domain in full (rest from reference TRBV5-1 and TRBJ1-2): KAGVTQTPRYLIKTRGQQVTLSCSPISGHRSVSWYQQTPGQGLQFLFEYFSETQRNKGNFPGRFSGRQFSNSRSEMNVSTLELGDSALYLCASSLGGYFGYTFGSGTRLTVV.

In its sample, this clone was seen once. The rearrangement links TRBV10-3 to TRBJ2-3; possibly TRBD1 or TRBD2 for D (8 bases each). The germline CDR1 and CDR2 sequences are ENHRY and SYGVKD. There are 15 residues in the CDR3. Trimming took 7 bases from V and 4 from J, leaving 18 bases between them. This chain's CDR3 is CAITDDRGLADTQYF. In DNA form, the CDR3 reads TGTGCCATCACCGACGACAGGGGACTAGCAGATACGCAGTATTTT.

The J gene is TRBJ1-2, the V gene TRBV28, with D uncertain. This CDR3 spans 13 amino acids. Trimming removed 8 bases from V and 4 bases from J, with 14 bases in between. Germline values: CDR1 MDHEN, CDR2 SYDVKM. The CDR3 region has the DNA TGTGCCAGCGGGCGGTTGGAACGCTATGGCTACACCTTC. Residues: CASGRLERYGYTF.

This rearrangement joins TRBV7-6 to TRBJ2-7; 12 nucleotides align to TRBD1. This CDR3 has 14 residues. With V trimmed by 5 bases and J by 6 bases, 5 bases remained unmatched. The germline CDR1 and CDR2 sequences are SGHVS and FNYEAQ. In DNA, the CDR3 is TGTGCCAGCAGCCCCGGGACAGGGGGCGGCGAGCAGTACTTC. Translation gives CASSPGTGGGEQYF.

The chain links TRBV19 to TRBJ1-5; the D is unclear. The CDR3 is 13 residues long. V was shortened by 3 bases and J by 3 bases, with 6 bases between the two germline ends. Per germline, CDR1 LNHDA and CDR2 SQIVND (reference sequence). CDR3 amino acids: CASSITLNQPQHF. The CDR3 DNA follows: TGTGCCAGTAGTATCACCCTCAATCAGCCCCAGCATTTT.

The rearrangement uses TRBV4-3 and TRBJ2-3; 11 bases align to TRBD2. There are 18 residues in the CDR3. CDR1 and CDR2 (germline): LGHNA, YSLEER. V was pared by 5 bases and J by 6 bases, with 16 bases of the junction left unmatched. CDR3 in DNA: TGCGCCAGCAGCTCTCAGTGGGGTAGCGGGGGGGCCTCGGATACGCAGTATTTT. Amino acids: CASSSQWGSGGASDTQYF.

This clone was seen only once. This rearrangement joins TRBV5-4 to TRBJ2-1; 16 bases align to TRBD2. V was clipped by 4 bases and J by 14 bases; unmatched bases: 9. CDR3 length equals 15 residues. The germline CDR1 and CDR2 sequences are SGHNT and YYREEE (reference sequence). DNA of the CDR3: TGTGCCAGCAGCGCGGGACTAGCGGGAGGGCCCAGGGAGTTCTTC. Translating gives CASSAGLAGGPREFF.

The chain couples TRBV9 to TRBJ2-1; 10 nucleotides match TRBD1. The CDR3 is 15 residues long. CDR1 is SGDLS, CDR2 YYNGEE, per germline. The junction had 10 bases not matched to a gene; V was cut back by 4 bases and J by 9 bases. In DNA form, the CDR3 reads TGTGCCAGCAGCTCTGCTGGGACAGGGGAGATTGAGCAGTTCTTC. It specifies CASSSAGTGEIEQFF.

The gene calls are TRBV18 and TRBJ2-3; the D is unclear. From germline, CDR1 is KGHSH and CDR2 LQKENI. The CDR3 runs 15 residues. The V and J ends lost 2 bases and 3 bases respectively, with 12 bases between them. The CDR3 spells CASSPEVRATDTQYF. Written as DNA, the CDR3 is TGTGCCAGCTCACCAGAAGTCCGAGCGACAGATACGCAGTATTTT.

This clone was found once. CDR3 DNA: TGTGCCAGCAGGCTTACGGGGGGCAACTCCGTCACCGGGGAGCTGTTTTTT. This translates into CASRLTGGNSVTGELFF. This sequence joins TRBV7-6 and TRBJ2-2; tentative D call: TRBD2 (7 bases). This CDR3 contains 17 residues. V shed 6 bases and J shed 4 bases, with 21 bases lying between them. In germline, CDR1 is SGHVS, CDR2 FNYEAQ. Combining the CDR3 with reference TRBV7-6 and TRBJ2-2 gives the whole variable domain GAGVSQSPRYKVTKRGQDVALRCDPISGHVSLYWYRQALGQGPEFLTYFNYEAQQDKSGLPNDRFSAERPEGSISTLTIQRTEQRDSAMYRCASRLTGGNSVTGELFFGEGSRLTVL.

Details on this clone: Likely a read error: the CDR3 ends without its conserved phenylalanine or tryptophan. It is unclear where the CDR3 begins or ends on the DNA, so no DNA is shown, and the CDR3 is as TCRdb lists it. The chain's CDR3 is CASSGRKTNRKTYGY. The chain employs TRBV19 and TRBJ1-2; the table names TRBD1, a call not compared with the DNA. The length of the CDR3 is 15 amino acids, counting both ends. CDR1 and CDR2 from the germline V gene are LNHDA and SQIVND (reference sequence).

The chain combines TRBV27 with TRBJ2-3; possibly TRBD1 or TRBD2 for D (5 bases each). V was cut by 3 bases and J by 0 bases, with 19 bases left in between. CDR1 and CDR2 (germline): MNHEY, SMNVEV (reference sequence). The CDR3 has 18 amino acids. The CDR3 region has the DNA TGTGCCAGCAGTTTCCTCTTTACCGGGACGGCTAGCACAGATACGCAGTATTTT. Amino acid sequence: CASSFLFTGTASTDTQYF.

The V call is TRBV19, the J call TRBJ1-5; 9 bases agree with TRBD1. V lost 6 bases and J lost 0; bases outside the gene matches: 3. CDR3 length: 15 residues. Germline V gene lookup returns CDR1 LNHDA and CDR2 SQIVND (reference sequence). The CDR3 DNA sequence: TGTGCCAGTAGGATGACAGGGGGTAGCAATCAGCCCCAGCATTTT. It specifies CASRMTGGSNQPQHF.

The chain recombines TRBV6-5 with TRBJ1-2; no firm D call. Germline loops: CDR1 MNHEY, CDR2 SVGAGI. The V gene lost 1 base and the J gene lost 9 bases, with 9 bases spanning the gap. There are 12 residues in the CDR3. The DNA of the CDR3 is TGTGCCAGCAGTTACTATGGGGAGAGCTACACCTTC. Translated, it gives CASSYYGESYTF.

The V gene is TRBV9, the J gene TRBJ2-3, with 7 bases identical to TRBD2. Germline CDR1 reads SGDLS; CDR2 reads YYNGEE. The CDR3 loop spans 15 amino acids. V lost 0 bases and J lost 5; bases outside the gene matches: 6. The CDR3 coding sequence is TGTGCCAGCAGCGTAGCTGGCGGGAGAGGAGATACGCAGTATTTT. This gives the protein CASSVAGGRGDTQYF.